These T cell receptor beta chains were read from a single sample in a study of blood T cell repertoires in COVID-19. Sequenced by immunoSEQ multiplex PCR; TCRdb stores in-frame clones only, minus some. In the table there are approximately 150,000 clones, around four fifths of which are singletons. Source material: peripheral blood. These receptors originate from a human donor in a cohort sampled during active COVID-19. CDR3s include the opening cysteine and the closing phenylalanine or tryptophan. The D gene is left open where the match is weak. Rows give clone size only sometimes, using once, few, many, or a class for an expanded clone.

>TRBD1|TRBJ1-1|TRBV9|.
CASSVQGAGEAFF
TGTGCCAGCAGCGTACAGGGGGCTGGAGAAGCTTTCTTT
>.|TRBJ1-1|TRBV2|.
CASSEAWLNTEAFF
TGTGCCAGCAGTGAAGCATGGCTGAACACTGAAGCTTTCTTT
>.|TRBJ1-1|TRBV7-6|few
CASSLGRGLAEAFF
TGTGCCAGCAGCTTAGGGCGGGGGTTGGCTGAAGCTTTCTTT
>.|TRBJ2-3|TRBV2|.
CASRSTDTQYF
TGTGCCAGCAGGAGTACAGATACGCAGTATTTT
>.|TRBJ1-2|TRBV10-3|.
CAISPAGRGYGYTF
TGTGCCATCAGTCCTGCTGGAAGGGGCTATGGCTACACCTTC
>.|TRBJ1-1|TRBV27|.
CASSVRQHTEAFF
TGTGCCAGCAGTGTGAGACAGCACACTGAAGCTTTCTTT
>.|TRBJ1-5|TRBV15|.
CATSRGEQPQHF
TGTGCCACCAGCAGAGGGGAGCAGCCCCAGCATTTT
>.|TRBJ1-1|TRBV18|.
CASSPPGKNTEAFF
TGTGCCAGCTCACCTCCCGGGAAAAACACTGAAGCTTTCTTT
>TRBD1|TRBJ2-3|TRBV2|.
CASNPGTGRDTQYF
TGTGCCAGCAACCCAGGGACAGGGAGGGATACGCAGTATTTT
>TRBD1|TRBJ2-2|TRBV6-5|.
CASSRTGATGELFF
TGTGCCAGCAGTAGGACAGGGGCGACCGGGGAGCTGTTTTTT
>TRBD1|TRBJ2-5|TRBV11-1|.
CASSWGETGVSETQYF
TGTGCCAGCAGCTGGGGGGAGACAGGGGTCTCCGAGACCCAGTACTTC
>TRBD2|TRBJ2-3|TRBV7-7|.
CASSLGTSGGGGDTQYF
TGTGCTAGCAGCTTAGGGACTAGCGGAGGAGGGGGAGATACGCAGTATTTT
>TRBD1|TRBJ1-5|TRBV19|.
CASSSRQGKNQPQHF
TGTGCCAGTAGTTCGAGACAGGGGAAGAATCAGCCCCAGCATTTT
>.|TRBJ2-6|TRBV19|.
CASSTRAGANVLTF
TGTGCCAGTAGTACCAGGGCTGGGGCCAACGTCCTGACTTTC
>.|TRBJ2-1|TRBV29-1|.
CSVDPSLSGNYNEQFF
TGCAGCGTTGATCCATCCCTTTCAGGCAATTACAATGAGCAGTTCTTC
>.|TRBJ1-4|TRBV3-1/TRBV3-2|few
CASSEAATNEKLFF
TGTGCCAGCAGCGAAGCAGCAACTAATGAAAAACTGTTTTTT
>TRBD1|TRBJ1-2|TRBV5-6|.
CASTRVEQGGGYTF
TGTGCCAGCACCCGAGTGGAACAGGGGGGTGGCTACACCTTC
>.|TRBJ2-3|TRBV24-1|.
CATSSRTTSTDTQYF
TGTGCCACCAGTAGTAGGACTACTAGCACAGATACGCAGTATTTT
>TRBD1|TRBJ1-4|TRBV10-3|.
CAISSQGGTNEKLFF
TGTGCCATCAGCAGCCAGGGGGGAACTAATGAAAAACTGTTTTTT
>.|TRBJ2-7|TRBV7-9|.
CASSEIAAGSGEQYF
TGTGCCAGCAGCGAAATCGCGGCAGGGTCTGGGGAGCAGTACTTC
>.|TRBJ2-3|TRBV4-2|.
CASSGNVPSSTDTQYF
TGTGCCAGCAGCGGCAATGTCCCTTCAAGCACAGATACGCAGTATTTT
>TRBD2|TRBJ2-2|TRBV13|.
CASSWPGTSGNTGELFF
TGTGCCAGCAGCTGGCCCGGGACTAGCGGGAACACCGGGGAGCTGTTTTTT
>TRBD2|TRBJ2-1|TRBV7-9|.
CASSLGASGGSYNEQFF
TGTGCCAGCAGCTTAGGGGCTAGCGGGGGATCCTACAATGAGCAGTTCTTC
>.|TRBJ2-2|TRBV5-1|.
CASSPNIAPGTGELFF
TGCGCCAGCAGCCCCAATATTGCGCCGGGGACCGGGGAGCTGTTTTTT
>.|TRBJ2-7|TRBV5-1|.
CASSLGGTSNGEQYF
TGCGCCAGCAGCTTGGGTGGGACATCGAACGGCGAGCAGTACTTC
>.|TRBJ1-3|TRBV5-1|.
CASSLAQGRNTIYF
TGCGCCAGCAGCTTGGCCCAGGGGCGCAACACCATATATTTT
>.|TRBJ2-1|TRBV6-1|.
CASSDRGTPGSGGYNEQFF
TGTGCCAGCAGTGACCGAGGGACTCCTGGGTCAGGCGGGTACAATGAGCAGTTCTTC
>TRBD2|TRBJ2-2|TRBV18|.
CASIGLANTNTGELFF
TGTGCCAGCATTGGACTAGCGAACACGAACACCGGGGAGCTGTTTTTT
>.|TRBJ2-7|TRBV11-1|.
CASSLRGYEQYF
TGTGCCAGCAGCCTAAGGGGGTACGAGCAGTACTTC
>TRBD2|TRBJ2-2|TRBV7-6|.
CASSFVAGGLGTGELFF
TGTGCCAGCAGCTTTGTAGCGGGAGGGCTTGGCACCGGGGAGCTGTTTTTT
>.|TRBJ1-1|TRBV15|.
CATSVSIGGATTEAFF
TGTGCCACCAGCGTAAGTATTGGGGGCGCAACCACTGAAGCTTTCTTT
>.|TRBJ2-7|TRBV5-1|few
CASYSRPGGAYEQYF
TGCGCCAGCTACTCGCGCCCAGGAGGCGCCTACGAGCAGTACTTC
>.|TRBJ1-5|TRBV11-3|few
CASSLDPGGGQPQHF
TGTGCCAGCAGCTTAGACCCGGGGGGTGGACAGCCCCAGCATTTT
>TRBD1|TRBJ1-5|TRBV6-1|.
CASSDPGQGRNQPQHF
TGTGCCAGCAGTGATCCGGGACAGGGACGCAATCAGCCCCAGCATTTT
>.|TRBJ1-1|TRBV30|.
CAWSVFGGSGSISTEAFF
TGTGCCTGGAGTGTATTCGGCGGTTCAGGGTCTATAAGCACTGAAGCTTTCTTT
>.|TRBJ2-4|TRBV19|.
CASSQEGYVDKNIQYF
TGTGCCAGTAGCCAGGAAGGATATGTGGACAAAAACATTCAGTACTTC
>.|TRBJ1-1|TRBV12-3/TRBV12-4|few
CASSLVEGTEAFF
TGTGCCAGCAGTTTAGTCGAGGGCACTGAAGCTTTCTTT
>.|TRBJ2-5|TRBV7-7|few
CASSLGSEEVETQYF
TGTGCTAGCAGCTTAGGGTCAGAGGAGGTAGAGACCCAGTACTTC
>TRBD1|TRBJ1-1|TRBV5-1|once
CASSWGTGNTEAFF
TGCGCCAGCAGCTGGGGGACAGGTAACACTGAAGCTTTCTTT
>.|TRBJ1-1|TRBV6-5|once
CATTPLPNMNTEAFF
TGTGCCACCACTCCCCTCCCGAATATGAACACTGAAGCTTTCTTT
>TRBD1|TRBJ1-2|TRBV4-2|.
CASSQVQQGAYGYTF
TGTGCCAGCAGCCAAGTTCAACAGGGGGCGTATGGCTACACCTTC
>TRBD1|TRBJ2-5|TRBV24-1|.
CATSDGQGSGYQETQYF
TGTGCCACCAGTGATGGACAGGGATCGGGATACCAAGAGACCCAGTACTTC
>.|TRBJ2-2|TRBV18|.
CASSPTGDNTGELFF
TGTGCCAGCTCACCAACGGGAGACAACACCGGGGAGCTGTTTTTT
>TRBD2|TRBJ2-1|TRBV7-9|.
CASSSSGMSYNEQFF
TGTGCCAGCAGTTCTAGCGGGATGTCCTACAATGAGCAGTTCTTC
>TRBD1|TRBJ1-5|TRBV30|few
CAWSPGGHPNQPQHF
TGTGCCTGGAGCCCAGGGGGACACCCCAATCAGCCCCAGCATTTT
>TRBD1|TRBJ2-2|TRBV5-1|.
CASRTGQGEFGELFF
TGCGCCAGCAGAACGGGACAGGGGGAATTCGGGGAGCTGTTTTTT
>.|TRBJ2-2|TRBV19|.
CASSIERGTGELFF
TGTGCCAGTAGTATAGAAAGGGGGACCGGGGAGCTGTTTTTT
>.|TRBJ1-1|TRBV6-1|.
CASSERQPKEAFF
TGTGCCAGCAGTGAAAGACAGCCCAAGGAGGCTTTCTTT
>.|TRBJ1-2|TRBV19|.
CASSIGATGMGGYTF
TGTGCCAGTAGTATAGGGGCAACAGGGATGGGTGGCTACACCTTC
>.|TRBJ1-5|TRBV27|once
CASGADHSNQPQHF
TGTGCCAGCGGGGCGGACCATAGCAATCAGCCCCAGCATTTT
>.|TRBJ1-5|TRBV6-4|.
CASSEQPGGNQPQHF
TGTGCCAGCAGTGAGCAACCGGGGGGCAATCAGCCCCAGCATTTT
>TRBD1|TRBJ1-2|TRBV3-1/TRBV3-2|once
CASSHQGDRNYGYTF
TGTGCCAGCAGCCATCAGGGGGACAGAAACTATGGCTACACCTTC
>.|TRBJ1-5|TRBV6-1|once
CASSEGPGLNQPQHF
TGTGCCAGCAGTGAAGGACCAGGGCTCAATCAGCCCCAGCATTTT
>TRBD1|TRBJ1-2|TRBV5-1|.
CASSFYTGELVYGYTF
TGCGCCAGCAGCTTCTACACAGGGGAATTGGTGTATGGCTACACCTTC
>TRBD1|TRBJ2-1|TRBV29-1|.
CSGDRGSNEQFF
TGCAGCGGGGACAGGGGGAGCAATGAGCAGTTCTTC
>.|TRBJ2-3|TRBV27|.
CASSSDTSSTDTQYF
TGTGCCAGCAGTTCCGACACCTCTAGCACAGATACGCAGTATTTT
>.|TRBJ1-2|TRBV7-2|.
CASSLSSGQIYGYTF
TGTGCCAGCAGCCTTTCCTCGGGACAAATCTATGGCTACACCTTC
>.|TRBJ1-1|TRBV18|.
CASSSYTVTEAFF
TGTGCCAGCTCCTCCTATACAGTTACTGAAGCTTTCTTT